Listed below are T cell receptor beta chains from one sample, sequenced in a study of cytomegalovirus exposure and HLA in healthy donors. Assay: immunoSEQ multiplex PCR; the TCRdb copy retains only in-frame clones and omits some. The table includes roughly 160,000 clones, almost 80% detected once. Input material: PBMCs. These receptors all come from a woman between 45 and 60 years old in good health and CMV-seronegative. Both conserved end residues are part of each CDR3. Each record gives: clone size, V gene, J gene, D gene, CDR3 DNA, CDR3 protein. D genes are given only for firm matches. Not every row has a clone size; where given, it reads once, few, many or a size class.

clone_size: few; v_call: TRBV5-1; j_call: TRBJ2-3; d_call: .; cdr3_nt: TGCGCCAGTCGCCCCGGCGACTGGGTAGGAGGAGATACGCAGTATTTT; cdr3_aa: CASRPGDWVGGDTQYF
clone_size: .; v_call: TRBV7-9; j_call: TRBJ2-2; d_call: TRBD1; cdr3_nt: TGTGCCAGCAGCTTTAGGACAGGGGTTGCCACCGGGGAGCTGTTTTTT; cdr3_aa: CASSFRTGVATGELFF
clone_size: once; v_call: TRBV7-9; j_call: TRBJ2-1; d_call: .; cdr3_nt: TGTGCCAGCAGATTAGGGGGGGGCTCCTACAATGAGCAGTTCTTC; cdr3_aa: CASRLGGGSYNEQFF
clone_size: .; v_call: TRBV7-2; j_call: TRBJ2-1; d_call: .; cdr3_nt: TGTGCCAGCAGCTTAGTTTTCCAGGGGTACAATGAGCAGTTCTTC; cdr3_aa: CASSLVFQGYNEQFF
clone_size: .; v_call: TRBV27; j_call: TRBJ2-7; d_call: TRBD2; cdr3_nt: TGTGCCAGCAGTTTATCCCCCCGGGGGGGCATCTACGAGCAGTACTTC; cdr3_aa: CASSLSPRGGIYEQYF
clone_size: .; v_call: TRBV7-9; j_call: TRBJ2-1; d_call: TRBD2; cdr3_nt: TGTGCCAGCAGCTTAGCGGGGACTAGCGACAATGAGCAGTTCTTC; cdr3_aa: CASSLAGTSDNEQFF
clone_size: .; v_call: TRBV29-1; j_call: TRBJ2-2; d_call: .; cdr3_nt: TGCAGCGCTACAGGTTGGGGGAACACCGGGGAGCTGTTTTTT; cdr3_aa: CSATGWGNTGELFF
clone_size: .; v_call: TRBV7-8; j_call: TRBJ1-3; d_call: .; cdr3_nt: TGTGCCAGCAGCTTAGCCGGGAACTCTGGAAACACCATATATTTT; cdr3_aa: CASSLAGNSGNTIYF
clone_size: .; v_call: TRBV7-9; j_call: TRBJ2-2; d_call: TRBD1; cdr3_nt: TGTGCCAGCAGCTTTTTCGGGACAGGGGCCACCGGGGAGCTGTTTTTT; cdr3_aa: CASSFFGTGATGELFF
clone_size: .; v_call: TRBV6-5; j_call: TRBJ1-6; d_call: TRBD1; cdr3_nt: TGTGCCAGCAGTTACTCGGGACAGGGAAGTTCACCCCTCCACTTT; cdr3_aa: CASSYSGQGSSPLHF
clone_size: .; v_call: TRBV19; j_call: TRBJ1-1; d_call: TRBD1; cdr3_nt: TGTGCCAGTAGTATCGGGACAGCCGAAACTGAAGCTTTCTTT; cdr3_aa: CASSIGTAETEAFF
clone_size: .; v_call: TRBV7-9; j_call: TRBJ1-1; d_call: .; cdr3_nt: TGTGCCAGCAGCATTCAGGGCATGAACACTGAAGCTTTCTTT; cdr3_aa: CASSIQGMNTEAFF
clone_size: .; v_call: TRBV6-6; j_call: TRBJ1-6; d_call: .; cdr3_nt: TGTGCCAGCAGTTCTCGGGGAAGCTCCTATAATTCACCCCTCCACTTT; cdr3_aa: CASSSRGSSYNSPLHF
clone_size: .; v_call: TRBV7-2; j_call: TRBJ2-4; d_call: .; cdr3_nt: TGTGCCAGCAGCTTCCCGGGAACCAAAAACATTCAGTACTTC; cdr3_aa: CASSFPGTKNIQYF
clone_size: .; v_call: TRBV4-3; j_call: TRBJ2-5; d_call: TRBD1; cdr3_nt: TGCGCCAGCAGCCCGGGGGACAGGGCACAAGAGACCCAGTACTTC; cdr3_aa: CASSPGDRAQETQYF
clone_size: .; v_call: TRBV15; j_call: TRBJ2-7; d_call: .; cdr3_nt: TGTGCCACCAGCAGAGATAGGGGATCCTACGAGCAGTACTTC; cdr3_aa: CATSRDRGSYEQYF
clone_size: .; v_call: TRBV5-4; j_call: TRBJ2-7; d_call: .; cdr3_nt: TGTGCCAGCAGCACTCCTTCTAGCTCAACCTACGAGCAGTACTTC; cdr3_aa: CASSTPSSSTYEQYF
clone_size: once; v_call: TRBV21-1; j_call: TRBJ2-1; d_call: .; cdr3_nt: TGTGCCAGCAGCAAAGTTCACCTTCGGGATGAGCAGTTCTTC; cdr3_aa: CASSKVHLRDEQFF
clone_size: few; v_call: TRBV27; j_call: TRBJ1-1; d_call: .; cdr3_nt: TGTGCCAGCAGTTTAGGAGGGAACACTGAAGCTTTCTTT; cdr3_aa: CASSLGGNTEAFF
clone_size: once; v_call: TRBV11-2; j_call: TRBJ2-1; d_call: .; cdr3_nt: TGTGCCAGCAGCTTTCGAGGGAGCTCCTACAATGAGCAGTTCTTC; cdr3_aa: CASSFRGSSYNEQFF
clone_size: few; v_call: TRBV28; j_call: TRBJ1-6; d_call: .; cdr3_nt: TGTGCCAGCAGTTTGACAGGTGTCTCCTATAATTCACCCCTCCACTTT; cdr3_aa: CASSLTGVSYNSPLHF
clone_size: .; v_call: TRBV5-1; j_call: TRBJ2-7; d_call: .; cdr3_nt: TGCGCCAGCAGCTTGACAGGTGGTACCTACGAGCAGTACTTC; cdr3_aa: CASSLTGGTYEQYF
clone_size: .; v_call: TRBV19; j_call: TRBJ1-1; d_call: .; cdr3_nt: TGTGCCAGTAGACAGGGCCTGAGGACTGAAGCTTTCTTT; cdr3_aa: CASRQGLRTEAFF
clone_size: .; v_call: TRBV7-2; j_call: TRBJ1-1; d_call: .; cdr3_nt: TGTGCCAGCGTAACTGAGTACGCTGAAGCTTTCTTT; cdr3_aa: CASVTEYAEAFF
clone_size: once; v_call: TRBV18; j_call: TRBJ2-5; d_call: .; cdr3_nt: TGTGCCAGCTCACCAATACAGGGCGAGACCCAGTACTTC; cdr3_aa: CASSPIQGETQYF
clone_size: .; v_call: TRBV14; j_call: TRBJ1-3; d_call: TRBD1; cdr3_nt: TGTGCCAGCAGCCAAAGACAGGGACTGTCCCGAAACACCATATATTTT; cdr3_aa: CASSQRQGLSRNTIYF
clone_size: .; v_call: TRBV7-3; j_call: TRBJ2-3; d_call: TRBD1; cdr3_nt: TGTGCCAGCAGCTCCACCCGGGACAGGGGCACAGATACGCAGTATTTT; cdr3_aa: CASSSTRDRGTDTQYF
clone_size: .; v_call: TRBV6-5; j_call: TRBJ1-6; d_call: TRBD1; cdr3_nt: TGTGCCAGCAGTTACGATCGGACAGGGGGTCTTTCACCCCTCCACTTT; cdr3_aa: CASSYDRTGGLSPLHF
clone_size: .; v_call: TRBV18; j_call: TRBJ2-7; d_call: TRBD2; cdr3_nt: TGTGCCAGCTCACTAGCGGGAGGAGGAGTCAACGAGCAGTACTTC; cdr3_aa: CASSLAGGGVNEQYF
clone_size: .; v_call: TRBV12-1; j_call: TRBJ2-2; d_call: .; cdr3_nt: TGTGCCAGCAGCTTGGTGGGTGGGGCAGAAGACACCGGGGAGCTGTTTTTT; cdr3_aa: CASSLVGGAEDTGELFF